A single sample is the source of the 5 T cell receptor beta chains below, sequenced in a study of blood T cell repertoires in COVID-19. Data came from immunoSEQ multiplex PCR; TCRdb stores just in-frame clones and leaves some out. Among approximately 190,000 clones listed, 79% were seen once. Sequences were obtained from peripheral blood. Receptors were obtained from a man between 60 and 75 years old with active or convalescent COVID-19.

V is TRBV7-9 and J is TRBJ2-1, with 10 bases matching TRBD1. The V gene end was trimmed by 4 bases and the J gene end by 4 bases; junction bases not matched to a gene: 4. In germline, CDR1 is SEHNR, CDR2 FQNEAQ (reference sequence). The CDR3 is 15 residues long. This CDR3 is CASSYRTGGYNEQFF. CDR3 DNA sequence: TGTGCCAGCAGCTATCGGACAGGGGGATACAATGAGCAGTTCTTC.

V is TRBV11-2 and J is TRBJ1-3; 7 bases are a match to TRBD1. V shed 2 bases, J shed 0 bases, and the junction held 10 bases outside the gene matches. Germline V CDR1 and CDR2: SGHAT, FQNNGV. CDR3 length: 18 residues. CDR3 amino acids: CASSLRGGRISSGNTIYF. CDR3 DNA sequence: TGTGCCAGCAGCTTAAGAGGGGGCCGGATTAGCTCTGGAAACACCATATATTTT.

The CDR3 DNA follows: TGTGCCAGCAGTTACGCCGGGGGGTACACTGAAGCTTTCTTT. Its translation: CASSYAGGYTEAFF. The J gene is TRBJ1-1, the V gene TRBV6-5, with D maybe TRBD1 (5 bases). The CDR3 sequence is 14 residues long. Trimming left V 2 bases short and J 3 bases short, with 10 bases between. The germline gives CDR1 MNHEY, CDR2 SVGAGI.

The chain is built from TRBV18 and TRBJ2-1; 8 nucleotides align to TRBD2. The CDR3 is 15 residues long. J was trimmed by 8 bases and V by 2 bases; bases with no gene match: 8. Germline CDR1 KGHSH, CDR2 LQKENI. The chain's CDR3 is CASSPLAGTKDEQFF. The CDR3 DNA reads as TGTGCCAGCTCACCATTAGCGGGAACAAAGGATGAGCAGTTCTTC.

J is TRBJ2-7 and V is TRBV6-5; 9 bases map to TRBD1. The CDR3 loop spans 15 amino acids. The germline V gene encodes CDR1 MNHEY and CDR2 SVGAGI. V lost 0 bases and J lost 3; bases outside the gene matches: 3. CDR3 loop: CASSYSTGGHYEQYF. In DNA form, the CDR3 reads TGTGCCAGCAGTTACTCGACAGGGGGTCACTACGAGCAGTACTTC.